Detailed here is one T cell receptor beta chain. Antigen specificity is unknown. The CDR3 is made up of 16 amino acids. The V end was cut by 2 bases, the J end by 7 bases, with 18 bases between. Germline assignment: CDR1 SNHLY and CDR2 FYNNEI. Employing constant-segment primers, 5'RACE generated TCR alpha and TCR beta cDNA libraries bearing sample barcodes and UMIs. Using its own MiXCR run on the 5' RACE reads, TCRdb lists one record per CDR3 protein. This table holds roughly 110,000 distinct CDR3 sequences, approximately 13% found once. This entry comes from a study of T-cell memory formation after mild COVID-19. Across the study: TCR clusters were mostly donor specific. Whole-study findings and limits: Clones shrinking from day 15 to 85 showed even CD4/CD8 mixes; later expanders tilted CD4+. Contracting CD4+ clones sat mainly in CM and EM; CD8+ in EMRA.

This clonotype originated in an adult woman who had mild COVID-19 (a few samples of this study predate the infection). Cell type and time point are not known. The material sequenced was PBMCs or a T cell subset sorted from them (not recorded which). The V gene is TRBV2, the J gene TRBJ2-1, with a weak D call TRBD2 (7 bases). CDR3 in amino acids: CASSEMGAGDENEQFF. The DNA for the CDR3 is TGTGCCAGCAGTGAAATGGGGGCGGGAGATGAGAATGAGCAGTTCTTC.